Sequencing of this T cell receptor (beta chain) was carried out in a study of T cells after yellow fever vaccination. Overall study context: When fractions had low cell numbers, they were prepared with SMART-Seq v4 Ultra Low Input. Broader study findings: Abundant bulk-derived clonotypes could contaminate FACS-sorted repertoires. Clones from primary vaccination mostly reappeared after the booster (roughly 97% CD4, approximately 86% CD8).

Points on this clonotype: Its matching antigen is unknown.

This CDR3 is 11 amino acids long. Germline V lookup: CDR1 LNHDA, CDR2 SQIVND (reference sequence). Trimming removed 5 bases from V and 11 bases from J, with 12 bases in between. Generation of TCR cDNA used 5'RACE template switching (which added a universal primer site and UMIs). A single record per CDR3 protein comes from TCRdb applying MiXCR to the 5' RACE reads. The sample lists about 74,000 distinct CDR3 sequences, around 6.9% occurring once. This sequence originates from a man younger than 35 who received the YFV17D yellow fever vaccine. The sequences come from CD8+ T cells sorted from PBMCs, collected about 5 days after the first yellow fever vaccination. The J gene is TRBJ1-1, the V gene TRBV19; D gene unclear. The CDR3 DNA is TGTGCCAGTAGTGCCGCCCTAGGGGCTTTCTTT. This translates into CASSAALGAFF.